A selection of T cell receptor beta chains follows, all from one sample in a study of OX40 agonist ivuxolimab in advanced cancers. Generated by immunoSEQ multiplex PCR, the TCRdb table keeps only in-frame clones and is missing some. The data show approximately 82,000 clones, about 85% seen once. Source: CD4+ or CD8+ T cells sorted from blood, taken in a trial of the OX40 agonist ivuxolimab. These receptor sequences come from an adult with an advanced solid tumor such as melanoma, head and neck, liver or kidney cancer. Each CDR3 is given with its conserved first and last residue. The order of the fields is D gene, V gene, CDR3 length, J gene, clone size, CDR3 protein, CDR3 DNA. A D gene is named only where the DNA matches it firmly. The size entry is marked missing in some rows and otherwise reads once, few, many or a size class.

d_call: .
v_call: TRBV5-4
cdr3_length: 12
j_call: TRBJ2-1
clone_size: .
cdr3_aa: CASSLAGNEQFF
cdr3_nt: TGTGCCAGCAGCTTGGCCGGCAATGAGCAGTTCTTC

d_call: TRBD1
v_call: TRBV7-2
cdr3_length: 14
j_call: TRBJ2-5
clone_size: .
cdr3_aa: CASGRDRSQETQYF
cdr3_nt: TGTGCCAGCGGCCGGGACAGATCTCAAGAGACCCAGTACTTC

d_call: .
v_call: TRBV19
cdr3_length: 13
j_call: TRBJ2-7
clone_size: once
cdr3_aa: CASSSPGEGEQYF
cdr3_nt: TGTGCCAGTAGTTCACCAGGGGAGGGCGAGCAGTACTTC

d_call: TRBD2
v_call: TRBV9
cdr3_length: 18
j_call: TRBJ2-5
clone_size: .
cdr3_aa: CASSGGLAGGMYQETQYF
cdr3_nt: TGTGCCAGCAGCGGAGGACTAGCGGGGGGCATGTACCAAGAGACCCAGTACTTC

d_call: TRBD1
v_call: TRBV10-3
cdr3_length: 13
j_call: TRBJ2-7
clone_size: once
cdr3_aa: CASSQGAVYEQYF
cdr3_nt: TGTGCCAGCTCACAGGGGGCGGTTTACGAGCAGTACTTC

d_call: TRBD2
v_call: TRBV7-2
cdr3_length: 15
j_call: TRBJ2-5
clone_size: .
cdr3_aa: CASSVSGGHEETQYF
cdr3_nt: TGTGCCAGCAGCGTTAGCGGGGGACACGAAGAGACCCAGTACTTC

d_call: .
v_call: TRBV5-5
cdr3_length: 14
j_call: TRBJ1-6
clone_size: once
cdr3_aa: CASSRINDHSPLHF
cdr3_nt: TGTGCCAGCAGCCGGATAAACGATCATTCACCCCTCCACTTT

d_call: .
v_call: TRBV30
cdr3_length: 15
j_call: TRBJ1-5
clone_size: .
cdr3_aa: CAWSVPEYSNQPQHF
cdr3_nt: TGTGCCTGGAGTGTACCAGAATATAGCAATCAGCCCCAGCATTTT

d_call: .
v_call: TRBV7-2
cdr3_length: 16
j_call: TRBJ2-1
clone_size: .
cdr3_aa: CASSLGGTVLYNEQFF
cdr3_nt: TGTGCCAGCAGCTTAGGCGGGACAGTTCTTTACAATGAGCAGTTCTTC

d_call: .
v_call: TRBV7-8
cdr3_length: 16
j_call: TRBJ2-2
clone_size: .
cdr3_aa: CASSPGGGGATGELFF
cdr3_nt: TGTGCCAGCAGCCCCGGGGGAGGGGGTGCCACCGGGGAGCTGTTTTTT

d_call: TRBD2
v_call: TRBV6-6
cdr3_length: 14
j_call: TRBJ2-7
clone_size: .
cdr3_aa: CASSFSGGTYEQYF
cdr3_nt: TGTGCCAGCAGTTTTAGCGGGGGGACCTACGAGCAGTACTTC

d_call: .
v_call: TRBV4-2
cdr3_length: 12
j_call: TRBJ2-5
clone_size: .
cdr3_aa: CASSQDFETQYF
cdr3_nt: TGTGCCAGCAGCCAAGATTTCGAGACCCAGTACTTC

d_call: .
v_call: TRBV6-1
cdr3_length: 14
j_call: TRBJ1-4
clone_size: .
cdr3_aa: CASRGLGGNEKLFF
cdr3_nt: TGTGCCAGCAGAGGTTTAGGGGGGAATGAAAAACTGTTTTTT

d_call: .
v_call: TRBV28
cdr3_length: 13
j_call: TRBJ1-1
clone_size: .
cdr3_aa: CASSLDRNTEAFF
cdr3_nt: TGTGCCAGCAGTTTAGACCGGAACACTGAAGCTTTCTTT

d_call: .
v_call: TRBV15
cdr3_length: 14
j_call: TRBJ1-1
clone_size: .
cdr3_aa: CATSRTTGNTEAFF
cdr3_nt: TGTGCCACCAGCAGAACAACAGGGAACACTGAAGCTTTCTTT

d_call: TRBD1
v_call: TRBV5-4
cdr3_length: 15
j_call: TRBJ1-4
clone_size: .
cdr3_aa: CASSLGGQGGEKLFF
cdr3_nt: TGTGCCAGCAGCTTGGGGGGACAGGGAGGGGAAAAACTGTTTTTT

d_call: .
v_call: TRBV6-5
cdr3_length: 13
j_call: TRBJ1-3
clone_size: .
cdr3_aa: CASSYSRRNTIYF
cdr3_nt: TGTGCCAGCAGTTACTCCAGGAGAAACACCATATATTTT

d_call: TRBD1
v_call: TRBV5-1
cdr3_length: 17
j_call: TRBJ1-6
clone_size: .
cdr3_aa: CASSSQGGSSYNSPLHF
cdr3_nt: TGCGCCAGCAGTTCCCAGGGGGGGAGTTCCTATAATTCACCCCTCCACTTT

d_call: TRBD1
v_call: TRBV28
cdr3_length: 22
j_call: TRBJ1-5
clone_size: .
cdr3_aa: CASIPGGAGGLPAFYSNQPQHF
cdr3_nt: TGTGCCAGCATTCCGGGTGGGGCAGGGGGGCTCCCTGCCTTTTATAGCAATCAGCCCCAGCATTTT

d_call: TRBD1
v_call: TRBV7-3
cdr3_length: 17
j_call: TRBJ2-6
clone_size: .
cdr3_aa: CASSLTGLSSGANVLTF
cdr3_nt: TGTGCCAGCAGTCTGACAGGGCTTAGCTCTGGGGCCAACGTCCTGACTTTC

d_call: .
v_call: TRBV9
cdr3_length: 15
j_call: TRBJ1-6
clone_size: .
cdr3_aa: CASSEGPAQNSPLHF
cdr3_nt: TGTGCCAGCAGCGAGGGACCCGCTCAAAATTCACCCCTCCACTTT

d_call: TRBD2
v_call: TRBV6-1
cdr3_length: 14
j_call: TRBJ2-3
clone_size: .
cdr3_aa: CASRVAGEADTQYF
cdr3_nt: TGTGCCAGCAGGGTAGCGGGGGAGGCAGATACGCAGTATTTT

d_call: .
v_call: TRBV5-6
cdr3_length: 13
j_call: TRBJ1-1
clone_size: once
cdr3_aa: CASSLGQGAGSFF
cdr3_nt: TGTGCCAGCAGCTTGGGTCAGGGTGCCGGGTCTTTCTTT

d_call: .
v_call: TRBV5-4
cdr3_length: 15
j_call: TRBJ2-7
clone_size: .
cdr3_aa: CASSLIQSDSYEQYF
cdr3_nt: TGTGCCAGCAGCTTGATCCAGTCTGACTCCTACGAGCAGTACTTC

d_call: .
v_call: TRBV7-2
cdr3_length: 15
j_call: TRBJ2-2
clone_size: .
cdr3_aa: CASSLVLARAGELFF
cdr3_nt: TGTGCCAGCAGCTTAGTGCTAGCTAGGGCCGGGGAGCTGTTTTTT

d_call: .
v_call: TRBV6-1
cdr3_length: 15
j_call: TRBJ1-5
clone_size: .
cdr3_aa: CASSVQRGGDQPQHF
cdr3_nt: TGTGCCAGCAGCGTCCAGAGGGGGGGTGATCAGCCCCAGCATTTT

d_call: TRBD2
v_call: TRBV27
cdr3_length: 14
j_call: TRBJ2-5
clone_size: .
cdr3_aa: CASSFRLAGETQYF
cdr3_nt: TGTGCCAGCAGTTTTCGGCTAGCGGGGGAGACCCAGTACTTC

d_call: TRBD2
v_call: TRBV5-1
cdr3_length: 15
j_call: TRBJ2-7
clone_size: .
cdr3_aa: CASSLVASGPYEQYF
cdr3_nt: TGCGCCAGCAGCTTGGTGGCTAGCGGTCCCTACGAGCAGTACTTC

d_call: .
v_call: TRBV19
cdr3_length: 16
j_call: TRBJ1-1
clone_size: few
cdr3_aa: CASKPPQGFMNTEAFF
cdr3_nt: TGTGCCAGTAAACCTCCACAGGGATTCATGAACACTGAAGCTTTCTTT

d_call: .
v_call: TRBV7-6
cdr3_length: 16
j_call: TRBJ2-3
clone_size: .
cdr3_aa: CASSNLQGSSTDTQYF
cdr3_nt: TGTGCCAGCAGCAACCTTCAAGGGTCTAGCACAGATACGCAGTATTTT